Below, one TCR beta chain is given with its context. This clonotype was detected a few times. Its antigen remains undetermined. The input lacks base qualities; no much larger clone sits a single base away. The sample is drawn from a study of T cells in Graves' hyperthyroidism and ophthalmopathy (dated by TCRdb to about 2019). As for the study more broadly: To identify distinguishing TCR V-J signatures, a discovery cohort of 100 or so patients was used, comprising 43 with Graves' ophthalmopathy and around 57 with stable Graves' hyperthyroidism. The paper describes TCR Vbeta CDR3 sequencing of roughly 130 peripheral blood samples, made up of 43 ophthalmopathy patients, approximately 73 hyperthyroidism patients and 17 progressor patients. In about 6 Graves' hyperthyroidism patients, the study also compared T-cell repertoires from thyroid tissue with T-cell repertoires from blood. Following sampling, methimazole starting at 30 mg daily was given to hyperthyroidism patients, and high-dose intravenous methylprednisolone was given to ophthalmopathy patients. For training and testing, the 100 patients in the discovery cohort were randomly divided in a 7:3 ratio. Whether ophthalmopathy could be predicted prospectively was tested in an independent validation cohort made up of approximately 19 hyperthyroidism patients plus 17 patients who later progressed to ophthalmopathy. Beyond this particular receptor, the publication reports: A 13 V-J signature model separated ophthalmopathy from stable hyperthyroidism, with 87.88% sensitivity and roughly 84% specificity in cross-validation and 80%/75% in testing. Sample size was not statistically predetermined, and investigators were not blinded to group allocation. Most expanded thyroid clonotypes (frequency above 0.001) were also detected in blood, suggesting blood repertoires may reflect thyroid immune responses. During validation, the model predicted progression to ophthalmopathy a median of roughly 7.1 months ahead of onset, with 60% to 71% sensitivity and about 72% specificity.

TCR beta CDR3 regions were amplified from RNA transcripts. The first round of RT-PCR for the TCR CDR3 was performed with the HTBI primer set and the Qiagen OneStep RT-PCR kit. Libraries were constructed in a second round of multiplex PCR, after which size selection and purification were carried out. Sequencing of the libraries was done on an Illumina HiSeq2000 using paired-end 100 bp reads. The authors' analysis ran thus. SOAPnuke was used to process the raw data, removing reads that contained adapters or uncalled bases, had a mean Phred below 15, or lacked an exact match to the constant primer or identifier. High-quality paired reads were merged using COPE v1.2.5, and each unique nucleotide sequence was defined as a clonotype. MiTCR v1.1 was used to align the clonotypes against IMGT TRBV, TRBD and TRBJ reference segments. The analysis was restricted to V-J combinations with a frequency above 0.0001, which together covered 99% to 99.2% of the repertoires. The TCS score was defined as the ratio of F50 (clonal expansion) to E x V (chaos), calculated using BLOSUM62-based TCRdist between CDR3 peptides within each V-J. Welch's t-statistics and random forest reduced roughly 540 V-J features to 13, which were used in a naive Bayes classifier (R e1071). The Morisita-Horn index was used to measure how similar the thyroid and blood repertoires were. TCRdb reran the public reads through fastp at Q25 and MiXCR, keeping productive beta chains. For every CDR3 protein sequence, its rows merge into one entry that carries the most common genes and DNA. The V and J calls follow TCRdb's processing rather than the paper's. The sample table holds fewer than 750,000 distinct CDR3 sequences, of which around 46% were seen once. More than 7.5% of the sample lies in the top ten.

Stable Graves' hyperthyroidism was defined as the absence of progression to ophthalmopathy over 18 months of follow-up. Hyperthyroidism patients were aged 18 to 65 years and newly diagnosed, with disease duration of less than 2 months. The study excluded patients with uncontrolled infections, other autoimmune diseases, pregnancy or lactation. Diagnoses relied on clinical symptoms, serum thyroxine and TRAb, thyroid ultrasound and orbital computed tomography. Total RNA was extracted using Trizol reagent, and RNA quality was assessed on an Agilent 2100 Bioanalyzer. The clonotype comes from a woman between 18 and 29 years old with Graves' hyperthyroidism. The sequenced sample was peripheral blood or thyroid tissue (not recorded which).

The CDR3 has the sequence CSVEDQYSGDYNEQFF. The DNA sequence is given as TGCAGCGTTGAAGATCAGTACAGCGGGGACTACAATGAGCAGTTCTTC. The chain was built from TRBV29-1 and TRBJ2-1, and TRBD2 aligns with 7 junction nucleotides. Trimming removed 0 bases from V and 3 bases from J; the gene matches leave 8 bases unexplained. The CDR3 holds 16 amino acids from the cysteine to the phenylalanine. The only DNA kept is the CDR3, 48 bases in frame from the first base. CDR1 is given as SQVTM and CDR2 as ANQGSEA, both from the germline V gene.